These 24 T cell receptor beta chains came from one sample sequenced in a study of early stage breast cancer tumors. The method was immunoSEQ multiplex PCR; TCRdb's version includes in-frame clones alone and lacks a portion of them. Among more than 20,000 clones listed, about 80% were seen once. Sequencing was done on a sample of blood. Receptors originate from a person aged 55 to 75 with breast cancer.

The chain carries TRBV5-1 and TRBJ2-5; 9 bases align to TRBD2. From germline, CDR1 is SGHRS and CDR2 YFSETQ. The CDR3 loop spans 17 amino acids. J gave up 3 bases and V 1 base, and 10 bases lay outside the gene matches. The CDR3 nucleotides are TGCGCCAGCAGCTTGTTAGGGACTAGCCCGGGGAAAGAGACCCAGTACTTC. Translated: CASSLLGTSPGKETQYF.

The CDR3 nucleotides read TGTGCCAGCAGCCGGCAACCAGAAGAGACCCAGTACTTC. Translating it yields CASSRQPEETQYF. This chain connects TRBV5-6 to TRBJ2-5; D call uncertain. The CDR3 contains 13 residues. Trimming pared 4 bases from V and 3 bases from J, leaving 10 bases between. Germline V CDR1 and CDR2: SGHDT, YYEEEE.

A few counts support this clone. The gene calls are TRBV19 and TRBJ1-1, with a possible D match to TRBD1 (5 bases). Germline V gene sequence: CDR1 LNHDA, CDR2 SQIVND (reference sequence). The CDR3 sequence is 13 residues long. V was pared by 4 bases and J by 3 bases, with 9 bases between. CDR3 sequence reads: CASSTMGHTEAFF. The CDR3 DNA is TGTGCCAGTAGTACAATGGGACACACTGAAGCTTTCTTT. The entire variable domain, with the rest obtained from reference TRBV19 and TRBJ1-1, is as follows: DGGITQSPKYLFRKEGQNVTLSCEQNLNHDAMYWYRQDPGQGLRLIYYSQIVNDFQKGDIAEGYSVSREKKESFPLTVTSAQKNPTAFYLCASSTMGHTEAFFGQGTRLTVV.

The V gene is TRBV29-1, the J gene TRBJ2-7; the D gene is possibly TRBD1 (5 bases). Trimming removed 5 bases from V and 0 bases from J, with 11 bases in between. The CDR3 loop spans 13 amino acids. CDR1 is SQVTM, CDR2 ANQGSEA, per germline. The CDR3 DNA is TGCAGCGTTAAGGGGCGACTCTCCTACGAGCAGTACTTC. This translates into CSVKGRLSYEQYF.

The J gene is TRBJ1-3, the V gene TRBV5-1, with D perhaps TRBD1 (6 bases). V dropped 3 bases and J dropped 0 bases, with 10 bases sitting between them. This CDR3 contains 15 residues. CDR1 and CDR2 from the germline V gene are SGHRS and YFSETQ. This CDR3 reads CASSSTDSSGNTIYF. The CDR3 nucleotides are TGCGCCAGCAGCTCCACGGACAGCTCTGGAAACACCATATATTTT. Full variable domain (outside the CDR3, taken from reference TRBV5-1 and TRBJ1-3): KAGVTQTPRYLIKTRGQQVTLSCSPISGHRSVSWYQQTPGQGLQFLFEYFSETQRNKGNFPGRFSGRQFSNSRSEMNVSTLELGDSALYLCASSSTDSSGNTIYFGEGSWLTVV.

This clone was detected only a few times. The chain links TRBV7-8 to TRBJ1-2; tentatively, D is TRBD1 (6 bases). Germline values: CDR1 SGHVS, CDR2 FQNEAQ. The CDR3 sequence is 14 residues long. The germline V and J ends were trimmed by 3 bases and 14 bases, with 22 bases remaining between them. CDR3 sequence reads: CASSFGRTAPLRTF. CDR3 coding DNA: TGTGCCAGCAGCTTTGGTAGGACAGCCCCTTTACGGACCTTC.

This chain uses TRBV11-3 with TRBJ1-1; D perhaps matches TRBD1 (6 bases). Trimming removed 5 bases at V and 3 bases at J, with 16 bases between. The CDR3 spans 15 residues. Germline CDR1 is SGHNT and CDR2 is YENEEA. CDR3 protein: CASSPAGASHTEAFF. The CDR3 region has the DNA TGTGCCAGCAGCCCGGCGGGGGCCTCGCACACTGAAGCTTTCTTT.

Concerning this clone: A read error may account for a junction end that differs from germline. The chain has TRBV7-7 and TRBJ2-2; the D gene could be TRBD1 or TRBD2 (5 bases each). Germline V CDR1 and CDR2: SSHAT, FNYEAQ (reference sequence). The CDR3 is 15 amino acids. The CDR3 protein is CASSSGRGDNGELFF. In DNA, the CDR3 is TGTGCTAGCAGCTCCGGTAGGGGAGATAACGGGGAGCTGTTTTTT.

The chain is built from TRBV7-2 and TRBJ2-1; maybe TRBD2 (5 bases). V lost 1 base, J lost 3 bases, and 10 bases lay in between. CDR1 SGHTA and CDR2 FQGNSA come from the germline V gene. This CDR3 has 15 residues. CDR3 sequence: CASSLDWRRYNEQFF. CDR3 bases: TGTGCCAGCAGCTTAGACTGGAGGCGCTACAATGAGCAGTTCTTC.

This rearrangement joins TRBV27 to TRBJ1-5, with 8 positions matching TRBD1. CDR3 size: 14 residues. With V trimmed by 3 bases and J by 7 bases, 5 bases remained unmatched. Germline assignment: CDR1 MNHEY and CDR2 SMNVEV (reference sequence). The CDR3 DNA is TGTGCCAGCAGTTTTCATCAGGGGGCCCAGCCCCAGCATTTT. It yields the protein CASSFHQGAQPQHF.

This rearrangement joins TRBV30 to TRBJ1-5; no reliable D call. This CDR3 contains 13 residues. V lost 3 bases to trimming and J lost 5 bases, with 11 bases between them. Per the germline V gene, CDR1 is GTSNPN and CDR2 is SVGIG (reference sequence). The CDR3 DNA sequence: TGTGCCTGGAGGGTGAAGGGCGATCAGCCCCAGCATTTT. This gives the protein CAWRVKGDQPQHF.

The chain employs TRBV19 and TRBJ1-2; possibly TRBD1 for D (6 bases). This CDR3 is built from 13 residues. V lost 5 bases to trimming and J lost 6 bases, with 13 bases between them. Germline V gene sequence: CDR1 LNHDA, CDR2 SQIVND (reference sequence). The CDR3 loop is CASSFWTEDGYTF. As DNA, the CDR3 is TGTGCCAGTAGTTTCTGGACAGAAGATGGCTACACCTTC.

This chain links TRBV5-1 with TRBJ2-7; 7 bases are shared with TRBD2. The V segment lost 2 bases and the J segment 4 bases; nucleotides outside the gene matches: 9. Germline assignment: CDR1 SGHRS and CDR2 YFSETQ. The CDR3 is made up of 15 amino acids. DNA for the CDR3: TGCGCCAGCAGCTTAGGGCTAGCGGACACGTACGAGCAGTACTTC. Translated: CASSLGLADTYEQYF.

The V and J genes are TRBV11-2 and TRBJ2-4; TRBD2 matches at 9 bases. Trimming took 1 base from V and 6 from J; bases not matched to a gene: 4. Germline V gene sequence: CDR1 SGHAT, CDR2 FQNNGV. There are 15 residues in the CDR3. The CDR3 DNA is TGTGCCAGCAGCTTAGGGACTAGCGCCCGAAACATTCAGTACTTC. This gives the protein CASSLGTSARNIQYF.

The chain couples TRBV6-5 to TRBJ2-7, with D possibly matching TRBD2 (5 bases). Trimming took off 6 bases at V and 7 bases at J, with 13 bases between the two ends. Germline CDR1 reads MNHEY; CDR2 reads SVGAGI. The CDR3 extends over 12 amino acids. The CDR3 DNA is TGTGCCAGCAGCCTCACCTCGGGGGAGCAGTACTTC. Its translation is CASSLTSGEQYF.

The chain couples TRBV11-2 to TRBJ2-1, with 9 nucleotides matching TRBD2. Germline V lookup: CDR1 SGHAT, CDR2 FQNNGV. V lost 0 bases to trimming and J lost 11 bases; unmatched junction nucleotides: 5. This CDR3 is built from 14 residues. The DNA of the CDR3 is TGTGCCAGCAGCTTAGATCGGGCGGGAGGGAAGCAGTTCTTC. Encoded protein: CASSLDRAGGKQFF.

V is TRBV7-2 and J is TRBJ2-1; 11 positions agree with TRBD2. From germline, CDR1 is SGHTA and CDR2 FQGNSA. J was trimmed by 4 bases and V by 5 bases; bases with no gene match: 7. This CDR3 is 16 amino acids long. DNA for the CDR3: TGTGCCAGCAGCGATCCCGGGACTAGCGGTTACAATGAGCAGTTCTTC. Its protein is CASSDPGTSGYNEQFF.

V and J are TRBV14 and TRBJ2-4, with no clear D. Trimming stripped 2 bases from V and 4 bases from J, with 18 bases between. The V gene's germline CDR1 is SGHDN and CDR2 FVKESK. This CDR3 spans 17 amino acids. DNA for the CDR3: TGTGCCAGCAGCCAACTCACGGGTGGAGCTGGGAAAAACATTCAGTACTTC. Translation: CASSQLTGGAGKNIQYF.

This clone turned up a few times. The chain links TRBV20-1 to TRBJ1-5; D not resolved. V lost 2 bases and J 6 bases, leaving 5 bases between the germline ends. Germline V gene sequence: CDR1 DFQATT, CDR2 SNEGSKA (reference sequence). The CDR3 is made up of 11 amino acids. CDR3 residues: CSARKGQPQHF. The CDR3 DNA follows: TGCAGTGCTAGAAAGGGTCAGCCCCAGCATTTT.

The genes are TRBV6-5 and TRBJ2-3, with D unclear. CDR3 length: 13 residues. Germline values: CDR1 MNHEY, CDR2 SVGAGI. Trimming took off 4 bases at V and 0 bases at J, with 5 bases between the two ends. In DNA, the CDR3 is TGTGCCAGCAGTTGGATGAGCACAGATACGCAGTATTTT. Residues: CASSWMSTDTQYF.

The chain links TRBV25-1 to TRBJ1-4; tentative D call: TRBD1 (5 bases). Germline V gene lookup returns CDR1 MGHDK and CDR2 SYGVNS. The CDR3 runs to 17 residues. V lost 6 bases and J lost 12, with 29 bases in between. The chain's CDR3 is CASSTYNTGSWRGELFF. The CDR3 DNA sequence: TGTGCCAGCAGCACTTATAATACAGGTTCCTGGAGGGGAGAACTGTTTTTT.

V gene TRBV2 combines with J gene TRBJ1-1; unclear D gene. Per the germline V gene, CDR1 is SNHLY and CDR2 is FYNNEI. CDR3 size: 13 residues. The ends were cut back, 4 bases at V and 1 base at J, with 7 bases in the middle. DNA of the CDR3: TGTGCCAGCAGTGCCTTCCCGAACACTGAAGCTTTCTTT. Its protein is CASSAFPNTEAFF.

This clone was found a few times. V and J are TRBV5-1 and TRBJ2-7, with TRBD2 matching over 8 bases. Germline V gene sequence: CDR1 SGHRS, CDR2 YFSETQ. The CDR3 has 14 amino acids. The V segment lost 4 bases and the J segment 0 bases; nucleotides outside the gene matches: 3. The CDR3 DNA is TGCGCCAGCAGCCCGACTAGCGACTCCTACGAGCAGTACTTC. Translation gives CASSPTSDSYEQYF.

This chain uses TRBV11-1 with TRBJ2-7; the match to TRBD2 covers 7 bases. There are 15 residues in the CDR3. Unmatched junction bases numbered 8, after V lost 1 base and J lost 5 bases. In germline, CDR1 is SGHAT, CDR2 FQDESV (reference sequence). CDR3 DNA sequence: TGTGCCAGCAGCTTAGTTCGCGGGAGCTTAGACGAGCAGTACTTC. Amino acid sequence: CASSLVRGSLDEQYF.